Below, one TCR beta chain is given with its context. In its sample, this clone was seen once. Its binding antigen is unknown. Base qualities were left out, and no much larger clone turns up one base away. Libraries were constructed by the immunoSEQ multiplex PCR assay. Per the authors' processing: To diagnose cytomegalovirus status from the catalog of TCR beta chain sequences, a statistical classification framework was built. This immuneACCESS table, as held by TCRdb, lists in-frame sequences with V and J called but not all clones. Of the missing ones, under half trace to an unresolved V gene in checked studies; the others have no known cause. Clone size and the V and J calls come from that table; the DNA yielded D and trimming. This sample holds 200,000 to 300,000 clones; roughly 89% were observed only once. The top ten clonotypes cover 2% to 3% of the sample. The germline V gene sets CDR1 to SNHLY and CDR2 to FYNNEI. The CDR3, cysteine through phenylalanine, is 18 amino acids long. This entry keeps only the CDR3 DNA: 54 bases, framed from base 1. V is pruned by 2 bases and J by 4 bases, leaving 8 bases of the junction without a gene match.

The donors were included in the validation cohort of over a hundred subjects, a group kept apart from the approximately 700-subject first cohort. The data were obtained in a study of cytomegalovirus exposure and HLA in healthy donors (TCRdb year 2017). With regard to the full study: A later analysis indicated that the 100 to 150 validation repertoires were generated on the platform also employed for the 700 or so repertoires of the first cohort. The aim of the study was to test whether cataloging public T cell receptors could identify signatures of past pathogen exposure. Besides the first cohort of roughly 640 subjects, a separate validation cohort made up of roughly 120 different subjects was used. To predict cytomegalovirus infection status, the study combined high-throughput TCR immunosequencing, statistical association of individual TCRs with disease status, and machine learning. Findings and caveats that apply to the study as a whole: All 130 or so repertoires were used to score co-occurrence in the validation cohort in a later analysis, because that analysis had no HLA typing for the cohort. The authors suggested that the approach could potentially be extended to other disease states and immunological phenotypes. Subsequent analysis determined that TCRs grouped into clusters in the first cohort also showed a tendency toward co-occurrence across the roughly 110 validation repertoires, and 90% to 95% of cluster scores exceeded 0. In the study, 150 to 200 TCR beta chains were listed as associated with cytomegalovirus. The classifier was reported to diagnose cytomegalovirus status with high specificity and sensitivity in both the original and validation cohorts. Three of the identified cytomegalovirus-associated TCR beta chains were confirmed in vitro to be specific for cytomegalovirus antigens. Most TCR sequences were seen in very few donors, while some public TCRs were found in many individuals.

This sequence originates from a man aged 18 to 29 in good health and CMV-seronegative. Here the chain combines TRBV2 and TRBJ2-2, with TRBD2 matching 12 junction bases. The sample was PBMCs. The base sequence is TGTGCCAGCAGTGAAAACAGTCTAGCGGGGGGGAGCACCGGGGAGCTGTTTTTT. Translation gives CASSENSLAGGSTGELFF.